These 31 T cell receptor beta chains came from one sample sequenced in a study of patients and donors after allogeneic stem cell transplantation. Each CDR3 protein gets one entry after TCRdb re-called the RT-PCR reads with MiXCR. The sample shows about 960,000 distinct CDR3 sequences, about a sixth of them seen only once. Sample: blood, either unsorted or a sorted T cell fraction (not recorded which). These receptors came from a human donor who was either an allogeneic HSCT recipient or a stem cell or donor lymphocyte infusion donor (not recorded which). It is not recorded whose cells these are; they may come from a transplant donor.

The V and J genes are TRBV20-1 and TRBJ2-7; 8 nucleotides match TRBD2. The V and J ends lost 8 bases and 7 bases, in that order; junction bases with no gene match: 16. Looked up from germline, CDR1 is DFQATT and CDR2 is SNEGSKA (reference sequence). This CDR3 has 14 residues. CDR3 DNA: TGCAGTCCCACTCGGGCTAGCGGGCCAGGGGAGCAGTACTTC. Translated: CSPTRASGPGEQYF.

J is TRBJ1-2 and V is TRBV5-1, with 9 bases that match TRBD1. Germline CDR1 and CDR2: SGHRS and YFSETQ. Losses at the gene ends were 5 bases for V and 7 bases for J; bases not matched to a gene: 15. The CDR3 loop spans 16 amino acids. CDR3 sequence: CASSNIPGTGIFGYTF. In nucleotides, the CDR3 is TGCGCCAGCAGTAATATACCCGGGACAGGGATTTTTGGCTACACCTTC.

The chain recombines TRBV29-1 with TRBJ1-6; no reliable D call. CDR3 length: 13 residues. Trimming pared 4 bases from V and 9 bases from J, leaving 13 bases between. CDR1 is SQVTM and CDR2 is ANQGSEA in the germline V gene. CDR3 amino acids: CSVVQRLSSPLHF. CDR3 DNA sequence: TGCAGCGTTGTACAGCGCCTGAGTTCACCCCTCCACTTT.

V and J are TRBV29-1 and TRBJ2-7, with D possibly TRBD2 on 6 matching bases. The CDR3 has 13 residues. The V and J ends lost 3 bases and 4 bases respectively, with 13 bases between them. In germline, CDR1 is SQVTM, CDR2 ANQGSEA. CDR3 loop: CSVEIGGKYEQYF. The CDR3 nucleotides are TGCAGCGTTGAGATCGGGGGAAAGTACGAGCAGTACTTC.

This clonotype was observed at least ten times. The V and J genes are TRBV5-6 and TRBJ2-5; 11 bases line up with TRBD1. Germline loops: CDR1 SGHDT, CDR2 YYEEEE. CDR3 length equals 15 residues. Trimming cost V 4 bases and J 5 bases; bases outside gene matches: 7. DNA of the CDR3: TGTGCCAGCAGCCTCGGACAGGGGGCGCGGGAGACCCAGTACTTC. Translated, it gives CASSLGQGARETQYF.

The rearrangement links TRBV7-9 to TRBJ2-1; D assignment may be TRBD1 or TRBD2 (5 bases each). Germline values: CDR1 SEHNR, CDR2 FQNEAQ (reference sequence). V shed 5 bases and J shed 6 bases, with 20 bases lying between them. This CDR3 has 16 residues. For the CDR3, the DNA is TGTGCCAGCAGCCAGACAGTGGGGGTCCACGTCAATGAGCAGTTCTTC. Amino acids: CASSQTVGVHVNEQFF.

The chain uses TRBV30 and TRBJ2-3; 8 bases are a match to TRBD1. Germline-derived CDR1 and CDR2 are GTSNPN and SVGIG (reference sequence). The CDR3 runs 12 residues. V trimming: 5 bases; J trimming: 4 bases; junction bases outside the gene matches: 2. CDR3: CAWDRGPDTQYF. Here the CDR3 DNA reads TGTGCCTGGGACAGGGGCCCAGATACGCAGTATTTT.

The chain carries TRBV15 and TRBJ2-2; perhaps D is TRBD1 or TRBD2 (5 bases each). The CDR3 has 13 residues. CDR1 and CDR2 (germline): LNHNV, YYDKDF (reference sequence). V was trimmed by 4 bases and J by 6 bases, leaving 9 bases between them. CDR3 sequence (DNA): TGTGCCACCAGCAAGAGGGGCGCCGGGGAGCTGTTTTTT. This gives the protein CATSKRGAGELFF.

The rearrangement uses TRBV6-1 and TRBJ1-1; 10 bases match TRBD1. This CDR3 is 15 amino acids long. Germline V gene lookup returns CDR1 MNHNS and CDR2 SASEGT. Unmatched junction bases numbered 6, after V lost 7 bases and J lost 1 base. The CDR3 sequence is CASIDRGLGNTEAFF. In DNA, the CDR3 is TGTGCCAGCATTGACAGGGGGCTAGGGAACACTGAAGCTTTCTTT.

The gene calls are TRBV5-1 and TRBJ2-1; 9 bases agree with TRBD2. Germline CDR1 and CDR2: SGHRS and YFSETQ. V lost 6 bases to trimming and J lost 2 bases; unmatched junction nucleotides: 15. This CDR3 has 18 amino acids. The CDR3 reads CASNSPAGGLSTYNEQFF. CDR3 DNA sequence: TGCGCCAGCAATTCCCCCGCGGGAGGGCTTTCGACCTACAATGAGCAGTTCTTC.

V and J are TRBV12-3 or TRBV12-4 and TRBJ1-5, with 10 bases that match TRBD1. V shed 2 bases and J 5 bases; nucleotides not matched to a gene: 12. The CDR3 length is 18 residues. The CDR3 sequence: CASSLYLGQGRRDQPQHF. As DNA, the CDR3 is TGTGCCAGCAGTTTATATTTGGGACAGGGGAGACGGGATCAGCCCCAGCATTTT.

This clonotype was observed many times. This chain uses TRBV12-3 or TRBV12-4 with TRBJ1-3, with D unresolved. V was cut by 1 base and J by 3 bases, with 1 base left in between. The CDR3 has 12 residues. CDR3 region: CASSLGGNTIYF. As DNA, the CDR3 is TGTGCCAGCAGTTTAGGTGGAAACACCATATATTTT.

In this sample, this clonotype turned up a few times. CDR3 nucleotide sequence: TGTGCCAGCAGCCAAGCGCGGGTTAGCACGTACAATGAGCAGTTCTTC. It translates to CASSQARVSTYNEQFF. This sequence joins TRBV3-1 and TRBJ2-1; D is possibly TRBD2 (5 bases). V shed 1 base and J shed 4 bases, with 14 bases lying between them. The CDR3 is 16 residues long. In germline, CDR1 is LGHDT, CDR2 YNNKEL (reference sequence).

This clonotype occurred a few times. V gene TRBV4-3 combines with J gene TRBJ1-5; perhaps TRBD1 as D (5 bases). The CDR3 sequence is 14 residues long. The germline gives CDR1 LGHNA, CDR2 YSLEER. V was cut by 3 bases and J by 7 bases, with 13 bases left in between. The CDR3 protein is CASSQRVRDQPQHF. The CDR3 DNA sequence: TGCGCCAGCAGCCAGCGGGTCAGGGACCAGCCCCAGCATTTT.

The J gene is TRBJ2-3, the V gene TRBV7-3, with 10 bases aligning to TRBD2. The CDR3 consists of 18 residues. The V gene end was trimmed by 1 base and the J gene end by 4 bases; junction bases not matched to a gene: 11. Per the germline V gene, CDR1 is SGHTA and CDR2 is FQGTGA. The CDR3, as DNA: TGTGCCAGCAGCTTAAACAAGCGGGAGGGCCCCCAGCCAGATACGCAGTATTTT. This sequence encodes CASSLNKREGPQPDTQYF.

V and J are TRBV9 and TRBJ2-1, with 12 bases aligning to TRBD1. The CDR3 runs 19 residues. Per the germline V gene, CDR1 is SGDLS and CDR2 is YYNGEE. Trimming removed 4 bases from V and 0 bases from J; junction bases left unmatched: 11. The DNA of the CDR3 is TGTGCCAGCAGCCTCCGGGACAGGGGGCGCGGAAGCTCCTACAATGAGCAGTTCTTC. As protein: CASSLRDRGRGSSYNEQFF.

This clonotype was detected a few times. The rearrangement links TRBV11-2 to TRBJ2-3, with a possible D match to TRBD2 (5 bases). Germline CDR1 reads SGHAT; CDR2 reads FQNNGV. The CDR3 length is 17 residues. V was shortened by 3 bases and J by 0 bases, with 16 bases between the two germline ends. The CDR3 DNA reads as TGTGCCAGCAGCTTTCGGGCTCCTTCGGGAAGCACAGATACGCAGTATTTT. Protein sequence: CASSFRAPSGSTDTQYF.

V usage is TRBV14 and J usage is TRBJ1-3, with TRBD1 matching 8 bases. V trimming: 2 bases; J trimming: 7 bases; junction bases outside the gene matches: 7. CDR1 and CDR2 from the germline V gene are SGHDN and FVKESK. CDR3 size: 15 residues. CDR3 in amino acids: CASSQIGQGRNTIYF. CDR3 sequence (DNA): TGTGCCAGCAGCCAAATCGGACAGGGACGGAACACCATATATTTT. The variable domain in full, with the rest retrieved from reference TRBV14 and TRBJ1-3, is EAGVTQFPSHSVIEKGQTVTLRCDPISGHDNLYWYRRVMGKEIKFLLHFVKESKQDESGMPNNRFLAERTGGTYSTLKVQPAELEDSGVYFCASSQIGQGRNTIYFGEGSWLTVV.

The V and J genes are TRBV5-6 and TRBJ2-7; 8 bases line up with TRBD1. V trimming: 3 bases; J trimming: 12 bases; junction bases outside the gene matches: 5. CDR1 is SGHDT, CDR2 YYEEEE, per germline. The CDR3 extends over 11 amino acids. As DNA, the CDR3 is TGTGCCAGCAGCTACGGACAGGGTGTGTACTTC. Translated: CASSYGQGVYF.

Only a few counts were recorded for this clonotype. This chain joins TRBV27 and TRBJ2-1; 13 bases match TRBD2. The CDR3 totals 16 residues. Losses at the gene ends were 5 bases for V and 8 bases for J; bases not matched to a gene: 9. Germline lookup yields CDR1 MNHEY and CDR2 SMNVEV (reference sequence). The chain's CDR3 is CASSPLAGGTRDEQFF. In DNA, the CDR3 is TGTGCCAGCAGTCCACTAGCGGGAGGGACTAGGGATGAGCAGTTCTTC.

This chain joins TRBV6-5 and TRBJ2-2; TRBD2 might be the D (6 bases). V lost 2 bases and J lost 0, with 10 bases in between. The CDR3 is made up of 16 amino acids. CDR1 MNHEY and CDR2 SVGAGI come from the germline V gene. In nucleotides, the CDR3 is TGTGCCAGCAGTTACGGCGGGGCGGCGAACACCGGGGAGCTGTTTTTT. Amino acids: CASSYGGAANTGELFF.

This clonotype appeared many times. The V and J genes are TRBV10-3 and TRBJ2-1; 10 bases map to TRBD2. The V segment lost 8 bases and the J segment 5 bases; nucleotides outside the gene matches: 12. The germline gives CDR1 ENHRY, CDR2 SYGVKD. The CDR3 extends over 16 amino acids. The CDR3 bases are TGTGCCATCCAGACGTCGCTAGCGGGGGTACACAATGAGCAGTTCTTC. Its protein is CAIQTSLAGVHNEQFF.

The CDR3 here is CASNMGSSGTSETQYF. CDR3 in DNA: TGCGCCAGCAACATGGGTTCTAGCGGGACCAGTGAGACCCAGTACTTC. The rearrangement links TRBV5-1 to TRBJ2-5; the match to TRBD2 covers 9 bases. The germline V gene encodes CDR1 SGHRS and CDR2 YFSETQ. This CDR3 spans 16 amino acids. J gave up 5 bases and V 6 bases, and 14 bases lay outside the gene matches.

The CDR3 loop is CASSQAWNRETQYF. DNA for the CDR3: TGTGCCAGCAGCCAAGCTTGGAACAGGGAAACCCAGTACTTC. The chain links TRBV3-1 to TRBJ2-5, with D possibly TRBD1 on 6 matching bases. Germline loops: CDR1 LGHDT, CDR2 YNNKEL (reference sequence). This CDR3 has 14 residues. V was pared by 1 base and J by 8 bases, with 14 bases between.

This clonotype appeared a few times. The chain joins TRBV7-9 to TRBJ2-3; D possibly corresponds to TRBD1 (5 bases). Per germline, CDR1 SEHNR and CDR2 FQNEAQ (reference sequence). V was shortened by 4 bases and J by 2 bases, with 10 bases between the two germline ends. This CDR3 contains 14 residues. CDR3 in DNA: TGTGCCAGCAGCTACGACAGAGTCACAGATACGCAGTATTTT. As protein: CASSYDRVTDTQYF.

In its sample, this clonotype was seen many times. The CDR3 reads CASSPTRGNEQFF. CDR3 in DNA: TGTGCCAGCAGCCCTACCAGGGGCAATGAGCAGTTCTTC. V usage is TRBV7-2 and J usage is TRBJ2-1; D is possibly TRBD1 (6 bases). The CDR3 has 13 amino acids. Per the germline V gene, CDR1 is SGHTA and CDR2 is FQGNSA. V was clipped by 5 bases and J by 6 bases, with 11 bases between them.

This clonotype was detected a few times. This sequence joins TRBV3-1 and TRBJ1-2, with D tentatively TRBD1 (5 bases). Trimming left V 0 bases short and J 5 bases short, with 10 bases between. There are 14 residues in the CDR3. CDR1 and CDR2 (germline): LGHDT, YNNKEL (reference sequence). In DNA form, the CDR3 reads TGTGCCAGCAGCCAAGATGAGGGGTGGTATGGCTACACCTTC. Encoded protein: CASSQDEGWYGYTF.

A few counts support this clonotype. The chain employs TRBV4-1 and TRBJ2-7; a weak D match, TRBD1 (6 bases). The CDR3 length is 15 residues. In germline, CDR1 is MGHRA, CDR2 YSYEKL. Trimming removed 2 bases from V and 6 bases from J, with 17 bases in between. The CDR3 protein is CASSQSGQRIVEQYF. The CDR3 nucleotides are TGCGCCAGCAGCCAAAGCGGACAGAGAATCGTCGAGCAGTACTTC.

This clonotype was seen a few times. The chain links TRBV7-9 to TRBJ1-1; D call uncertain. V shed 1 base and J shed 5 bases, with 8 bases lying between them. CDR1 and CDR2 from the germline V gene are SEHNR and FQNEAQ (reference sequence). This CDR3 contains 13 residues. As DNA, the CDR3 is TGTGCCAGCAGCTTAGACCCCAAGACTGAAGCTTTCTTT. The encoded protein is CASSLDPKTEAFF.

CDR3 DNA: TGCAGTGCTAGAGATCGACCCCAGCCCCCTGAGCAGTTCTTC. Protein: CSARDRPQPPEQFF. This sequence joins TRBV20-1 and TRBJ2-1; D remains unclear. The CDR3 runs to 14 residues. Trimming removed 0 bases from V and 9 bases from J, with 15 bases in between. Germline CDR1 reads DFQATT; CDR2 reads SNEGSKA (reference sequence).

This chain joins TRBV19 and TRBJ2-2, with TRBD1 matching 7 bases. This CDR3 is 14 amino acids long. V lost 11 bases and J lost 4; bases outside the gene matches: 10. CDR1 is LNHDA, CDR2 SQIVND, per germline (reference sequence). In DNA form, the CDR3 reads TGTGCCTCCCGCGGCAGGGGGTCCACCGGGGAGCTGTTTTTT. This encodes CASRGRGSTGELFF.